The 13 T cell receptor beta chains presented below share a single source sample, sequenced in a study of cytomegalovirus exposure and HLA in healthy donors (dated by TCRdb to about 2017). Libraries were made using the immunoSEQ multiplex PCR assay. A mixture of 60 forward primers for TCR Vbeta segments and 13 reverse primers for TCR Jbeta segments was used in the multiplex PCR. TCRdb obtained this table from immuneACCESS and retained in-frame rearrangements with V and J assigned. These tables miss some clones; where compared with another copy, unresolved V genes account for less than half of the shortfall, and the remainder is unexplained. For this sample the table gives about 200,000 clones, of which 65% to 85% were detected only once. Clones ranked in the top ten supply 2.9% of the sample. The specimen was PBMCs. These receptor sequences come from a woman aged 25 to 39 in good health and CMV-seronegative.

V gene TRBV7-9 combines with J gene TRBJ2-5; 7 bases fit TRBD2. In germline, CDR1 is SEHNR, CDR2 FQNEAQ (reference sequence). The CDR3 is made up of 12 amino acids. V lost 5 bases and J lost 5; bases outside the gene matches: 2. In nucleotides, the CDR3 is TGTGCCAGCAGCGTTAGCGGGGAGACCCAGTACTTC. This gives the protein CASSVSGETQYF.

V and J are TRBV6-1 and TRBJ2-2; D gene uncertain. Looked up from germline, CDR1 is MNHNS and CDR2 is SASEGT. This CDR3 is built from 13 residues. With 5 bases removed from V and 0 bases from J, the gap between germline ends came to 4 bases. The CDR3 here is CASSFANTGELFF. CDR3 bases: TGTGCCAGCAGTTTCGCGAACACCGGGGAGCTGTTTTTT.

This clone was counted only a few times. V gene TRBV5-4 combines with J gene TRBJ2-5; tentative D call: TRBD1 (5 bases). V lost 0 bases, J lost 6 bases, and 12 bases lay in between. The germline V gene encodes CDR1 SGHNT and CDR2 YYREEE (reference sequence). The CDR3 has 14 amino acids. CDR3 loop: CASSLAQGGKTQYF. The CDR3, as DNA: TGTGCCAGCAGCTTGGCCCAGGGCGGTAAGACCCAGTACTTC.

In this sample, this clone turned up a few times. The chain has TRBV19 and TRBJ1-1, with TRBD1 matching 7 bases. This CDR3 is built from 14 residues. Germline loops: CDR1 LNHDA, CDR2 SQIVND (reference sequence). V lost 6 bases, J lost 11 bases, and 15 bases stayed unmatched. CDR3 sequence: CASRKDRAPDGAFF. In DNA form, the CDR3 reads TGTGCCAGTAGGAAAGACAGGGCTCCTGATGGGGCTTTCTTT.

The rearrangement joins TRBV6-1 to TRBJ2-3, with 15 positions matching TRBD2. With V trimmed by 4 bases and J by 4 bases, 0 bases remained unmatched. Germline values: CDR1 MNHNS, CDR2 SASEGT. The CDR3 has 15 amino acids. The CDR3 DNA reads TGTGCCAGCAGTGGGACTAGCGGGGGGGCAGATACGCAGTATTTT. It specifies CASSGTSGGADTQYF.

This chain uses TRBV6-1 with TRBJ1-5; D is possibly TRBD1 (5 bases). The V gene lost 8 bases and the J gene lost 3 bases, with 11 bases spanning the gap. CDR3 length: 13 amino acids. Per the germline V gene, CDR1 is MNHNS and CDR2 is SASEGT. In DNA, the CDR3 is TGTGCCAGCGCGGGGCGTAACAATCAGCCCCAGCATTTT. Residues: CASAGRNNQPQHF.

The chain employs TRBV30 and TRBJ2-5, with a weak D call TRBD1 (6 bases). The DNA end is more similar to TRBJ2-7, so the J call may be wrong. The CDR3 runs 13 residues. CDR1 is GTSNPN and CDR2 is SVGIG in the germline V gene (reference sequence). The CDR3 DNA reads as TGTGCCTGGGGCCGGGACACCCCCTACGAGCAGTACTTC. Residues: CAWGRDTPYEQYF.

This clone was seen only a few times. V usage is TRBV7-2 and J usage is TRBJ1-2; D unclear. The CDR3 extends over 14 amino acids. Germline values: CDR1 SGHTA, CDR2 FQGNSA. Trimming stripped 2 bases from V and 8 bases from J, with 15 bases between. The CDR3 reads CASSLTKGGEGYTF. The CDR3 DNA sequence: TGTGCCAGCAGCTTAACAAAGGGAGGAGAAGGCTACACCTTC. The complete variable domain, with remaining parts taken from reference TRBV7-2 and TRBJ1-2, reads GAGVSQSPSNKVTEKGKDVELRCDPISGHTALYWYRQSLGQGLEFLIYFQGNSAPDKSGLPSDRFSAERTGGSVSTLTIQRTQQEDSAVYLCASSLTKGGEGYTFGSGTRLTVV.

As regards this clone: At one of its ends the junction is not consistent with the germline gene, which may arise from a read error. The chain couples TRBV6-1 to TRBJ2-3; 7 positions match TRBD1. This CDR3 region has 15 residues. Germline CDR1 MNHNS, CDR2 SASEGT. The chain's CDR3 is CASSEGGGSTDTQYF. The CDR3 DNA is TGTGCCAGCAGCGAAGGGGGCGGTAGCACAGATACGCAGTATTTT.

The chain carries TRBV21-1 and TRBJ1-1; the table calls TRBD1, which could not be checked here. TRBV21-1 is annotated as a pseudogene. This CDR3 has 14 residues. CDR3 residues: CASTRDRGRTEAFF. CDR3 DNA: TGTGCCAGCACCCGGGACAGGGGAAGAACTGAAGCTTTCTTT.

The chain has TRBV19 and TRBJ2-3; the match to TRBD2 covers 12 bases. V was pared by 3 bases and J by 1 base, with 2 bases of the junction left unmatched. Germline V lookup: CDR1 LNHDA, CDR2 SQIVND (reference sequence). The CDR3 contains 16 residues. The CDR3 loop reads CASSIRTSGGTDTQYF. The DNA of the CDR3 is TGTGCCAGTAGTATTCGGACTAGCGGGGGCACAGATACGCAGTATTTT.

The chain uses TRBV6-5 and TRBJ1-1; D uncertain. The germline gives CDR1 MNHEY, CDR2 SVGAGI. V lost 2 bases and J lost 5, with 15 bases in between. The CDR3 totals 15 residues. In DNA form, the CDR3 reads TGTGCCAGCAGTTACCCAGGAAGCTTTGGTACTGAAGCTTTCTTT. This codes for CASSYPGSFGTEAFF.

A note on this clone: This sample also contains other DNA sequences that code for the same CDR3. The chain combines TRBV9 with TRBJ1-5, with D hard to call. The CDR3 is 15 residues long. Between the trimmed V and J ends, which lost 2 bases and 0 bases, there was a span of 9 bases. Per germline, CDR1 SGDLS and CDR2 YYNGEE. This chain's CDR3 is CASSVGGYSNQPQHF. The DNA for the CDR3 is TGTGCCAGCAGCGTCGGCGGATATAGCAATCAGCCCCAGCATTTT.